This note documents a single T cell receptor beta chain sequence. The antigen is undetermined. This CDR3 has 14 amino acids. The germline V gene encodes CDR1 MNHEY and CDR2 SVGAGI. V was clipped by 3 bases and J by 4 bases, with 12 bases between them. These data originate in a study of CD8 T cells in ankylosing spondylitis. Whole-study results and caveats: Reportedly, matched ankylosing spondylitis synovial fluid was significantly enriched for disease-linked clones. Apparently characteristic of ankylosing spondylitis blood was a TCR beta motif (roughly 8 highly homologous variants).

For TCR beta, libraries came from quantitative 5'-RACE with molecular barcodes. TCRdb independently ran MiXCR on the 5' RACE reads; one entry per CDR3 protein. The table lists approximately 200,000 distinct CDR3 sequences, 10% to 15% of them singletons. The chain joins TRBV6-5 to TRBJ1-2; D is perhaps TRBD1 (5 bases). Sequencing used blood, either unsorted or a sorted T cell fraction (not recorded which). This clonotype was sampled from a male donor with ankylosing spondylitis or in good health (not recorded which). In nucleotides, the CDR3 is TGTGCCAGCAGTTATCGGACACGGTCCTATGGCTACACCTTC. It encodes CASSYRTRSYGYTF.